The TCR beta chain described here comes from a study of metastatic and nonmetastatic thyroid tumors (dated by TCRdb to 2020 to 2022). As for the study more broadly: The researchers compared repertoires between peripheral blood samples and tumor or nodule tissue samples from patients with malignant or benign thyroid disease.

The CDR3 runs 16 residues from the cysteine to the phenylalanine. CDR3 DNA only is kept here, 48 bases in frame from base 1. The germline V gene supplies CDR1 SGHAT and CDR2 FQNNGV. The V end loses 1 base and the J end loses 0 bases, and a stretch of 12 bases separates them. Study-wide conclusions, independent of this receptor: In both blood and tumor samples, malignant tumors were reported to have significantly higher TCR beta diversity than benign nodules.

Before undergoing thyroid surgery, none of the patients had been given any kind of treatment. Patient clinical samples collected from the early 2010s to the late 2010s were retrospectively analysed using T-cell receptor beta sequencing. This clone has a count of ten or more. It has no known antigen specificity. One base away there is no much larger clone; base qualities are not given. Receptor amplification or capture employed PCR. TCRdb records Illumina HiSeq 4000 as the sequencer. The TCR beta-chain CDR3 region of each patient was profiled by high-throughput sequencing. For the original study's pipeline: Drawing on CDR3 differences between clinicopathological groups, the researchers built a classifier meant to tell apart patients with distant-metastatic papillary thyroid cancer. The Shannon index was used to assess repertoire diversity, and the Morisita-Horn index was used to assess tumor-blood repertoire similarity. TCRdb reworked the public reads: Q25 trimming with fastp, MiXCR clone assembly, productive beta chains retained. What appears here as the V and J calls and clone size reflects TCRdb's work, not the paper's. This sample gives about 21,000 clones in total; around a quarter of them show up just once. The ten largest clones take up 6% to 7% of the sample.

Sample: blood. The source of this sequence is a female donor with papillary thyroid cancer or a benign thyroid nodule (not recorded which). Some clones in this sample may be carry-over from other donors' samples. The sequence joins TRBV11-2 to TRBJ1-1; tentative D gene TRBD1, with 6 bases matching. In nucleotide form, the sequence is TGTGCCAGCAGCTTAGTGTCAGGGGCGTTGAACACTGAAGCTTTCTTT. Its amino acids are CASSLVSGALNTEAFF.